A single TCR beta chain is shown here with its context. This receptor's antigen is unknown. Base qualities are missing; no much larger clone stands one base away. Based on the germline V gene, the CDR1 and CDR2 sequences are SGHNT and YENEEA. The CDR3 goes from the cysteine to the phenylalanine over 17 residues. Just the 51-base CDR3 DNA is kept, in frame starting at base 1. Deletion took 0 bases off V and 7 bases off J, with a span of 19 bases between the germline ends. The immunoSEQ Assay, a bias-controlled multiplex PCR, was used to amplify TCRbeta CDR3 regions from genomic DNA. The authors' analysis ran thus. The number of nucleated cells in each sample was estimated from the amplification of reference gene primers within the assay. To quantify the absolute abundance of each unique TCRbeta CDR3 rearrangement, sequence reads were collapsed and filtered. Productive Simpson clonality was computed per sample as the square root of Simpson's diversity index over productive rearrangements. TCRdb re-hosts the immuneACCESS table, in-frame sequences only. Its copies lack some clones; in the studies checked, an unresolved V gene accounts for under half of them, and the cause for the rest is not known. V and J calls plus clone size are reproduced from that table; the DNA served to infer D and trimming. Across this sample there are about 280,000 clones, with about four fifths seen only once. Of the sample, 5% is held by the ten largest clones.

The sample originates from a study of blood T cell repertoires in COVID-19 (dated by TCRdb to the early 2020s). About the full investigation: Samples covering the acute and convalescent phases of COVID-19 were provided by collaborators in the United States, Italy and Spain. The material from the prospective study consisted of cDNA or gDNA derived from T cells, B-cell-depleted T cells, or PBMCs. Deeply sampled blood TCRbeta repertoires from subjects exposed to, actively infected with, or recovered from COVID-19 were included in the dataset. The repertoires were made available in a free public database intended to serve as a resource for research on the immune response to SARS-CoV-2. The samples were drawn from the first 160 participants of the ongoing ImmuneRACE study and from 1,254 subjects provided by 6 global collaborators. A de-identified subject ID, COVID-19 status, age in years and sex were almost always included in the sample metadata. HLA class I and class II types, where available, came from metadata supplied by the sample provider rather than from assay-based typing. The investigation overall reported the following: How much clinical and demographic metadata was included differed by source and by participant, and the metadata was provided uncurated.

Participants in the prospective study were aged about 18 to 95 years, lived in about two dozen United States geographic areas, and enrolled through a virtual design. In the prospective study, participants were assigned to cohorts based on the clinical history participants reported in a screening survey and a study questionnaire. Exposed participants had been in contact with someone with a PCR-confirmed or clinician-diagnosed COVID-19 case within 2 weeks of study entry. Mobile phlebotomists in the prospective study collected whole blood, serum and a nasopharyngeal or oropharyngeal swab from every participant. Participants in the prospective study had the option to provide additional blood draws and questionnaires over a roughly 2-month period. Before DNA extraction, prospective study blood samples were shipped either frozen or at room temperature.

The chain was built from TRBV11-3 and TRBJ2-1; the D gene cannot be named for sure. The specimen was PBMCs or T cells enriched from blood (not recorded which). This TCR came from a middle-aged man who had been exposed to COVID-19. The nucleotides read TGTGCCAGCAGCTTAGAGCCCCAGCGAGCTTTCGGAAATGAGCAGTTCTTC. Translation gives CASSLEPQRAFGNEQFF.